This TCR beta chain was sequenced in a study of OX40 agonist ivuxolimab in advanced cancers. At the level of the study: Patients' therapy was ivuxolimab, an antibody that acts as an agonist of OX40 (CD134).

Study-level results: Also showing low normalized T-cell clonal expansion were some of the nonresponders.

In germline, CDR1 is MNHNY, CDR2 SVGAGI (reference sequence). V was clipped by 0 bases and J by 3 bases; unmatched bases: 7. The CDR3 covers 16 residues. On this clone: Its antigen is currently unknown.

Clones were sequenced by immunoSEQ multiplex PCR, and TCRdb holds only the in-frame ones, with some missing. The table has about 41,000 clones, more than 80% seen once. The source was CD4+ or CD8+ T cells sorted from blood, collected in a trial of the OX40 agonist ivuxolimab. This sequence joins TRBV6-6 and TRBJ2-5; 7 bases are a match to TRBD2. This TCR derives from an adult with an advanced solid tumor such as melanoma, head and neck, liver or kidney cancer. The CDR3 DNA reads as TGTGCCAGCAGTTACTCGAGACCGCTAGCGGAAGAGACCCAGTACTTC. This sequence encodes CASSYSRPLAEETQYF.